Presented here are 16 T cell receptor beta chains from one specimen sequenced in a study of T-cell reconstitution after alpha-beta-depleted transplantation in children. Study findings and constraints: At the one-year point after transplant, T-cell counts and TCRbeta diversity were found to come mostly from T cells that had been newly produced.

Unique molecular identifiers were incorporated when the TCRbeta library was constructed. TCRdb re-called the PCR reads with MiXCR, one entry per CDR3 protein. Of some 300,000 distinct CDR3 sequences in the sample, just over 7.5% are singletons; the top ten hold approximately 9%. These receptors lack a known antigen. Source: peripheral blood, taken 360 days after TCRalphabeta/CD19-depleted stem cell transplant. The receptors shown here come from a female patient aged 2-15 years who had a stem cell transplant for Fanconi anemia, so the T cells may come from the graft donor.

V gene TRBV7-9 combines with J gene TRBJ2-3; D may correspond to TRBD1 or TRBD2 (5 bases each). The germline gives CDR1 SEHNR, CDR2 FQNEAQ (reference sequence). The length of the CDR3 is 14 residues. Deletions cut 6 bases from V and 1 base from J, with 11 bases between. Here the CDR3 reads CASRKGRGTDTQYF. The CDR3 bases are TGTGCCAGCAGGAAGGGGCGGGGCACAGATACGCAGTATTTT.

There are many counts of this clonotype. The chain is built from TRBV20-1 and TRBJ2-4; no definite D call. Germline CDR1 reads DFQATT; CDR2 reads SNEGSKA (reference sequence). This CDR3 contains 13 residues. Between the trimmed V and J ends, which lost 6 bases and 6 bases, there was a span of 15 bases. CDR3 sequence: CSAAASDLNIQYF. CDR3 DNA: TGCAGTGCCGCTGCCAGCGACCTAAACATTCAGTACTTC.

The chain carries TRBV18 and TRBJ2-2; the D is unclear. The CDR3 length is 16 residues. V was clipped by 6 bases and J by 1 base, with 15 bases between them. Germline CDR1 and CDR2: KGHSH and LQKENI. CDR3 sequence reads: CASSISLGVNTGELFF. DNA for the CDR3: TGTGCCAGCTCTATAAGCTTAGGAGTGAACACCGGGGAGCTGTTTTTT.

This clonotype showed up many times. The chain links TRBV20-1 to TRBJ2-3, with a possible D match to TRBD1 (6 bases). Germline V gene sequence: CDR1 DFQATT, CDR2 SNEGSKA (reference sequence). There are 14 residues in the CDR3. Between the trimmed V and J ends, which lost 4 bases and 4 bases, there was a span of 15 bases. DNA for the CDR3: TGCAGTGCTATCCAGGGGTTTATCTCAGATACGCAGTATTTT. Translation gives CSAIQGFISDTQYF.

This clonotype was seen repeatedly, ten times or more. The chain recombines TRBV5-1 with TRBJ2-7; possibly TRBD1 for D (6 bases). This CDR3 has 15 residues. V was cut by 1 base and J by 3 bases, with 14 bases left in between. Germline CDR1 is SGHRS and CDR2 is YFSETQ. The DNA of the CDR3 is TGCGCCAGCAGCTTGCCACAGGGCCCCCTCTACGAGCAGTACTTC. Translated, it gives CASSLPQGPLYEQYF.

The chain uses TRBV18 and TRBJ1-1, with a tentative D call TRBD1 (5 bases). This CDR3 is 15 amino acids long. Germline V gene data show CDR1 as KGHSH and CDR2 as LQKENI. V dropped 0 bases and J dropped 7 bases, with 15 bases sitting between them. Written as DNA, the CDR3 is TGTGCCAGCTCACCACCGGCGTTGAGGGGAGATGAAGCTTTCTTT. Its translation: CASSPPALRGDEAFF.

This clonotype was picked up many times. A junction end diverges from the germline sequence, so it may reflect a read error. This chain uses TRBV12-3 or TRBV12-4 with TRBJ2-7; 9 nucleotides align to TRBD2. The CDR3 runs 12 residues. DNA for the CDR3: TGTGCCAGCAGTTTTCCGGGACTAGCCCTTTTATTC. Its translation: CASSFPGLALLF.

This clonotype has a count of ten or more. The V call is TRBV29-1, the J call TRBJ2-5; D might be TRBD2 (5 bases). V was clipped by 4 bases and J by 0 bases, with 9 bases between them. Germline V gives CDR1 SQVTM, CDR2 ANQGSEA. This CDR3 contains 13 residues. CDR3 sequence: CSVAGLYQETQYF. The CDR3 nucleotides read TGCAGCGTTGCGGGATTGTACCAAGAGACCCAGTACTTC.

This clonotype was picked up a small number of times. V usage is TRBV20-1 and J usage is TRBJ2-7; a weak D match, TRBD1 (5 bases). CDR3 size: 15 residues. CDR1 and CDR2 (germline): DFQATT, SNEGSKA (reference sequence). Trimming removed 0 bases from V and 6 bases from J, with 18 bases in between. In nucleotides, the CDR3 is TGCAGTGCTAGAGATTGGGAAGGGGAAAAGCGCGAGCAGTACTTC. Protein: CSARDWEGEKREQYF.

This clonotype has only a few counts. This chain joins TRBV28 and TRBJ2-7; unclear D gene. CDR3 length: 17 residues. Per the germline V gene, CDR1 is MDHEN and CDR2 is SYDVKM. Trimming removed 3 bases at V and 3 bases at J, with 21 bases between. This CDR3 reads CASSFWIGQQVYYEQYF. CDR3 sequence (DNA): TGTGCCAGCAGTTTTTGGATCGGCCAGCAAGTTTACTACGAGCAGTACTTC.

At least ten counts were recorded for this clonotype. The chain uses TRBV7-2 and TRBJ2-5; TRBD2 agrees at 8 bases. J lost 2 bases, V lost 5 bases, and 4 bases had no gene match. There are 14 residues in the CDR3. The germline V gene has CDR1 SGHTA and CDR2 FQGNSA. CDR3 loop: CASSLQRGQETQYF. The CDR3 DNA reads TGTGCCAGCAGCCTGCAGCGGGGGCAAGAGACCCAGTACTTC.

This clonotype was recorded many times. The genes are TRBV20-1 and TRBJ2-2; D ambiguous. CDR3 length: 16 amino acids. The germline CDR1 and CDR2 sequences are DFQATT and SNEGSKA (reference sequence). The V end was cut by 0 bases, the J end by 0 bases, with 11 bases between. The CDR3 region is CSARDLRNANTGELFF. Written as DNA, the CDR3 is TGCAGTGCTAGAGATTTAAGAAACGCGAACACCGGGGAGCTGTTTTTT.

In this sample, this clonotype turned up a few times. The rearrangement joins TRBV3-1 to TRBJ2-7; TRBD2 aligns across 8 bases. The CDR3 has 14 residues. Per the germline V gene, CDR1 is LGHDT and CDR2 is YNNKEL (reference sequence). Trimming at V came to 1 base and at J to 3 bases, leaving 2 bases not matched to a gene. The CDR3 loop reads CASSQAGGLYEQYF. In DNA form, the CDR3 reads TGTGCCAGCAGCCAAGCGGGGGGGCTCTACGAGCAGTACTTC.

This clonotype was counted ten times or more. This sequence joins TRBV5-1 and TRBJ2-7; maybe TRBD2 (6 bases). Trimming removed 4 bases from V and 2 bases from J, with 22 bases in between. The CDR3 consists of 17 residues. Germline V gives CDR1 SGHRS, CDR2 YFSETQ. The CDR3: CASSVGGGQGRAYEQYF. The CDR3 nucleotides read TGCGCCAGCAGCGTCGGGGGAGGTCAGGGAAGAGCCTACGAGCAGTACTTC.

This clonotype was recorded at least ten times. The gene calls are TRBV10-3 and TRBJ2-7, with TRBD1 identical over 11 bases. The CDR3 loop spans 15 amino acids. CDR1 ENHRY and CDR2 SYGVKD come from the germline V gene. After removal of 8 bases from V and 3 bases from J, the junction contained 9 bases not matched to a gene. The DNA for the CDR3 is TGTGCCATCCATTCTCCGGGACAGGGGGTCTACGAGCAGTACTTC. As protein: CAIHSPGQGVYEQYF.

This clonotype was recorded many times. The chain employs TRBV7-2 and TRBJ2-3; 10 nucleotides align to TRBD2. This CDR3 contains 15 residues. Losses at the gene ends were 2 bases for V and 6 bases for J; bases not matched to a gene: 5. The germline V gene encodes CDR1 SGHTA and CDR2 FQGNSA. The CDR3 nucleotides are TGTGCCAGCAGCTTAATGAGCGGGGGGGCGGATACGCAGTATTTT. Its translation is CASSLMSGGADTQYF.